This entry describes one T cell receptor (beta chain). Antigen: not known. The CDR3 sequence is 19 residues long. From germline, CDR1 is SGHTA and CDR2 FQGTGA. V shed 5 bases, J shed 0 bases, and the junction held 10 bases outside the gene matches. In TCRdb, the 5' RACE reads were re-called with MiXCR into one record per CDR3 protein. The data contain roughly 170,000 distinct CDR3 sequences, 18% of them singletons. The sample belongs to a study of T-cell memory formation after mild COVID-19. General study findings and limits: Second-wave clones reaching peak frequency on day 37 lacked confirmed SARS-CoV-2 specificity.

Sequencing used PBMCs or a T cell subset sorted from them (not recorded which). J is TRBJ2-6 and V is TRBV7-3, with 10 bases identical to TRBD1. The TCR originated in a man between 18 and 35 years old who had mild COVID-19 (a few samples of this study predate the infection). Cell type and time point are not known. The CDR3 nucleotides are TGTGCCAGCAGCGTCACCGGGACAGGGGCGCACTCTGGGGCCAACGTCCTGACTTTC. As protein: CASSVTGTGAHSGANVLTF.